These 30 T cell receptor beta chains were all obtained from the same sample, sequenced in a study of blood T cells in healthy people across ages. A second PCR of 7 to 11 cycles used a sample-barcoded 5' primer and a J-beta primer mix. TCRdb re-analysed the 5' RACE reads in MiXCR, keeping a single row per CDR3 protein. There are fewer than 950,000 distinct CDR3 sequences in the sample; approximately 55% occur only once, and about two fifths lies in the top ten. What was sequenced was blood. These receptors were taken from an elderly man in good health.

The genes are TRBV3-1 and TRBJ2-2; D could derive from TRBD1 or TRBD2 (5 bases each). The V gene's germline CDR1 is LGHDT and CDR2 YNNKEL (reference sequence). The V gene lost 4 bases and the J gene lost 6 bases, with 12 bases spanning the gap. The CDR3 is 14 residues long. CDR3 DNA sequence: TGTGCCAGCAGCCCTGGGGGTGGAGCCGGGGAGCTGTTTTTT. This gives the protein CASSPGGGAGELFF.

The sample holds one count of this clonotype. Since no conserved phenylalanine or tryptophan closes the CDR3, a read error is the likely cause. The chain has TRBV6-2 or TRBV6-3 and TRBJ2-4; TRBD2 aligns across 7 bases. CDR1 is MNHEY, CDR2 SVGEGT, per germline. The CDR3 consists of 16 residues. The J segment lost 3 bases and the V segment lost 7 bases, leaving 12 bases of the junction unmatched. The CDR3 DNA reads as TGTGCCAGCACCCTAGGGATAGCGGGCCTCAAAAACATTCAGTACTTA. Amino acid sequence: CASTLGIAGLKNIQYL.

This clonotype was observed a handful of times. V usage is TRBV29-1 and J usage is TRBJ2-5, with 8 bases identical to TRBD1. The J call is in doubt because the DNA end fits TRBJ2-7 better. Germline lookup yields CDR1 SQVTM and CDR2 ANQGSEA. This CDR3 region has 14 residues. The CDR3: CSVGPTGDPLEQYF. The CDR3 region has the DNA TGCAGCGTGGGACCGACAGGGGATCCCCTCGAGCAGTACTTC.

The rearrangement joins TRBV3-1 to TRBJ1-4; unclear D gene. Trimming removed 3 bases from V and 11 bases from J, with 7 bases in between. This CDR3 comprises 11 residues. CDR1 and CDR2 (germline): LGHDT, YNNKEL (reference sequence). CDR3 sequence (DNA): TGTGCCAGCAGCCAGACGGACAAACTGTTTTTT. Translated, it gives CASSQTDKLFF.

The rearrangement links TRBV6-5 to TRBJ2-1; D call uncertain. The germline CDR1 and CDR2 sequences are MNHEY and SVGAGI. The CDR3 contains 15 residues. V was pared by 5 bases and J by 7 bases, with 18 bases between. CDR3 coding DNA: TGTGCCAGCAGTCCTAGGTCCCTTTTTGTGAATGAGCAGTTCTTC. Protein: CASSPRSLFVNEQFF.

This clonotype was counted a few times. This chain joins TRBV14 and TRBJ2-3; D is unresolved. The ends were cut back, 3 bases at V and 4 bases at J, with 8 bases in the middle. Germline CDR1 and CDR2: SGHDN and FVKESK. There are 13 residues in the CDR3. The CDR3 DNA follows: TGTGCCAGCAGCCAGGACCTCGCAGATACGCAGTATTTT. Translated, it gives CASSQDLADTQYF.

In this sample, this clonotype turned up a few times. V and J are TRBV28 and TRBJ2-1; D possibly corresponds to TRBD1 (7 bases). Trimming took 7 bases from V and 2 from J, leaving 12 bases between them. This CDR3 comprises 14 residues. The germline CDR1 and CDR2 sequences are MDHEN and SYDVKM. CDR3 DNA: TGTGCCAGCAAGGCAGGGGGGACCTACAATGAGCAGTTCTTC. The encoded protein is CASKAGGTYNEQFF.

This clonotype was picked up many times. CDR3 bases: TGCAGTGCCCCCCTGGGGGAAGACTACGAGCAGTACTTC. This codes for CSAPLGEDYEQYF. The V call is TRBV20-1, the J call TRBJ2-7, with D perhaps assigned TRBD1 or TRBD2 (5 bases each). Trimming left V 6 bases short and J 3 bases short, with 15 bases between. In germline, CDR1 is DFQATT, CDR2 SNEGSKA (reference sequence). The CDR3 spans 13 residues.

The chain recombines TRBV7-9 with TRBJ2-7; 10 positions match TRBD1. The CDR3 runs to 14 residues. V lost 10 bases to trimming and J lost 0 bases; unmatched junction nucleotides: 6. The V gene's germline CDR1 is SEHNR and CDR2 FQNEAQ (reference sequence). The CDR3 reads CATTDRGASYEQYF. The CDR3 bases are TGTGCCACCACGGACAGGGGGGCCTCCTACGAGCAGTACTTC.

This clonotype has only one observation. The germline gene is not matched at one end of the junction; a read error may be the cause. The rearrangement links TRBV7-2 to TRBJ2-6, with D perhaps matching TRBD1 (5 bases). Germline lookup yields CDR1 SGHTA and CDR2 FQGNSA. The CDR3 spans 15 residues. In nucleotides, the CDR3 is TGTGCCAGCAGCTTATCCTCGGCTGGGGCCGACGTCCTGACTTTC. Its protein product is CASSLSSAGADVLTF.

This chain links TRBV20-1 with TRBJ2-1, with TRBD2 matching 8 bases. Per the germline V gene, CDR1 is DFQATT and CDR2 is SNEGSKA (reference sequence). V dropped 1 base and J dropped 7; count of bases not matched to a gene: 9. The CDR3 runs to 15 residues. CDR3 nucleotides: TGCAGTGCTAGAGTAGCCGGACTAGCCTTAAATGAGCAGTTCTTC. Translating it yields CSARVAGLALNEQFF.

In this sample, this clonotype turned up a few times. CDR3 bases: TGCGCCAGCAGATCCAGCACCGGCTACGAGCAGTACTTC. Its translation: CASRSSTGYEQYF. This chain links TRBV5-1 with TRBJ2-5; the D is unclear. The DNA matches TRBJ2-7 better at its end, which makes the J call doubtful. This CDR3 has 13 residues. Germline CDR1 SGHRS, CDR2 YFSETQ.

This chain joins TRBV20-1 and TRBJ2-7; possibly TRBD2 for D (5 bases). The CDR3 extends over 12 amino acids. Trimming took off 6 bases at V and 2 bases at J, with 11 bases between the two ends. Germline CDR1 reads DFQATT; CDR2 reads SNEGSKA (reference sequence). DNA of the CDR3: TGCAGTGCCGCCGACGGGACCTACGAGCAGTACTTC. Translated, it gives CSAADGTYEQYF.

This clonotype was observed at least ten times. At one end the junction does not follow the germline gene, possibly because of a read error. The chain carries TRBV5-1 and TRBJ1-2; no reliable D call. Germline V lookup: CDR1 SGHRS, CDR2 YFSETQ. This CDR3 has 13 amino acids. In DNA form, the CDR3 reads TGTGCCAGCAGCTTAGACGGGAACTATGGCTACACCTTC. Protein product: CASSLDGNYGYTF. Drawing the rest from reference TRBV5-1 and TRBJ1-2, the complete variable domain is KAGVTQTPRYLIKTRGQQVTLSCSPISGHRSVSWYQQTPGQGLQFLFEYFSETQRNKGNFPGRFSGRQFSNSRSEMNVSTLELGDSALYLCASSLDGNYGYTFGSGTRLTVV.

This clonotype showed up just a few times. The chain uses TRBV11-2 and TRBJ2-3, with 7 bases matching TRBD1. The J segment lost 3 bases and the V segment lost 2 bases, leaving 5 bases of the junction unmatched. In germline, CDR1 is SGHAT, CDR2 FQNNGV. The CDR3 runs to 15 residues. In DNA form, the CDR3 reads TGTGCCAGCAGCTTATGGGCAGGGGGTACAGATACGCAGTATTTT. Translating it yields CASSLWAGGTDTQYF.

Only a few counts were recorded for this clonotype. The J gene is TRBJ2-1, the V gene TRBV3-1; D ambiguous. V lost 0 bases and J lost 7, with 7 bases in between. Germline V gives CDR1 LGHDT, CDR2 YNNKEL (reference sequence). This CDR3 has 13 amino acids. CDR3 coding DNA: TGTGCCAGCAGCCAAGAAATCCTGAATGAGCAGTTCTTC. It codes for CASSQEILNEQFF.

V usage is TRBV20-1 and J usage is TRBJ2-5, with 7 bases fitting TRBD1. The CDR3 runs to 15 residues. Germline V CDR1 and CDR2: DFQATT, SNEGSKA (reference sequence). Unmatched junction bases numbered 9, after V lost 3 bases and J lost 2 bases. CDR3 DNA sequence: TGCAGTGCTAGGTCTTGGGGGACAGATCAAGAGACCCAGTACTTC. Translation gives CSARSWGTDQETQYF.

The rearrangement uses TRBV7-9 and TRBJ2-5, with TRBD1 identical over 7 bases. Trimming took 4 bases from V and 4 from J; bases not matched to a gene: 9. Germline assignment: CDR1 SEHNR and CDR2 FQNEAQ (reference sequence). The CDR3 consists of 15 residues. CDR3 DNA: TGTGCCAGCAGCTCACCCGGGACAGTTGGAGAGACCCAGTACTTC. It codes for CASSSPGTVGETQYF. Full variable domain (remainder filled in from reference TRBV7-9 and TRBJ2-5): DTGVSQNPRHKITKRGQNVTFRCDPISEHNRLYWYRQTLGQGPEFLTYFQNEAQLEKSRLLSDRFSAERPKGSFSTLEIQRTEQGDSAMYLCASSSPGTVGETQYFGPGTRLLVL.

This clonotype showed up just a few times. This chain connects TRBV5-1 to TRBJ1-1; D is possibly TRBD1 (6 bases). The CDR3 contains 13 residues. The V gene lost 4 bases and the J gene lost 5 bases, with 12 bases spanning the gap. Germline V gene lookup returns CDR1 SGHRS and CDR2 YFSETQ. The CDR3 nucleotides read TGCGCCAGCAGCCCAGGGGATCCTACTGAAGCTTTCTTT. Its protein product is CASSPGDPTEAFF. The full variable domain, rest sourced from reference TRBV5-1 and TRBJ1-1, is KAGVTQTPRYLIKTRGQQVTLSCSPISGHRSVSWYQQTPGQGLQFLFEYFSETQRNKGNFPGRFSGRQFSNSRSEMNVSTLELGDSALYLCASSPGDPTEAFFGQGTRLTVV.

J is TRBJ2-1 and V is TRBV28; 11 bases map to TRBD1. The germline gives CDR1 MDHEN, CDR2 SYDVKM. The ends lost 8 bases at V and 11 bases at J; junction bases unmatched: 5. This CDR3 region has 12 residues. The CDR3 region has the DNA TGTGCCAGCGGGGACAGGGGGAGGAAGCAGTTCTTC. Translating it yields CASGDRGRKQFF.

This chain connects TRBV5-1 to TRBJ2-5; 10 bases are shared with TRBD1. The CDR3 has 15 amino acids. Germline loops: CDR1 SGHRS, CDR2 YFSETQ. V was pared by 4 bases and J by 2 bases, with 5 bases of the junction left unmatched. This CDR3 is CASSQRGQGQETQYF. CDR3 DNA: TGCGCCAGCAGCCAGCGGGGACAGGGGCAAGAGACCCAGTACTTC.

The CDR3 loop is CASSLGSLAGVPKHRYAYF. The CDR3 region has the DNA TGCGCCAGCAGCTTGGGGAGCCTAGCGGGAGTCCCGAAGCACAGATACGCGTATTTT. The chain couples TRBV5-1 to TRBJ2-3, with TRBD2 identical over 10 bases. The germline gives CDR1 SGHRS, CDR2 YFSETQ. The ends lost 0 bases at V and 14 bases at J; junction bases unmatched: 24. The CDR3 runs 19 residues.

This clonotype has only a few counts. CDR3 in amino acids: CASSPGGRQTDTQYF. The CDR3 DNA reads as TGTGCCAGCTCACCGGGAGGGCGTCAAACAGATACGCAGTATTTT. The rearrangement joins TRBV18 to TRBJ2-3, with 7 bases that match TRBD2. This CDR3 contains 15 residues. CDR1 and CDR2 from the germline V gene are KGHSH and LQKENI. J lost 3 bases, V lost 3 bases, and 6 bases had no gene match.

This clonotype was observed a few times. V and J are TRBV5-1 and TRBJ2-5; D gene ambiguous. V lost 0 bases and J 11 bases, leaving 17 bases between the germline ends. Germline CDR1 reads SGHRS; CDR2 reads YFSETQ. The CDR3 loop spans 14 amino acids. The CDR3 spells CASSLDSPASEQYF. The CDR3 nucleotides read TGCGCCAGCAGCTTGGACAGCCCAGCTTCAGAGCAGTACTTC.

About this clonotype: Sequence at one end of the junction differs from germline and may be a read error. The chain employs TRBV5-5 and TRBJ2-5; D unclear. The last part of the DNA fits TRBJ2-7 better; the J call may be wrong. Looked up from germline, CDR1 is SGHKS and CDR2 is YYEKEE (reference sequence). The CDR3 spans 14 residues. DNA of the CDR3: TGTGCCTGCAGCTTGATGGATCCTCTCTACGAGCAGTACTTC. This codes for CACSLMDPLYEQYF.

The chain combines TRBV5-5 with TRBJ2-1; 11 bases agree with TRBD2. Trimming cost V 4 bases and J 0 bases; bases outside gene matches: 3. CDR3 size: 16 residues. CDR1 is SGHKS and CDR2 is YYEKEE in the germline V gene (reference sequence). The CDR3: CASSMTSGASYNEQFF. The CDR3 nucleotides read TGTGCCAGCAGCATGACTAGCGGGGCCTCCTACAATGAGCAGTTCTTC.

This clonotype was found a few times. The V and J genes are TRBV27 and TRBJ2-7; tentatively, D is TRBD2 (7 bases). This CDR3 comprises 12 residues. Germline-derived CDR1 and CDR2 are MNHEY and SMNVEV (reference sequence). V shed 11 bases and J shed 3 bases, with 14 bases lying between them. CDR3 in DNA: TGTGCCGCGGGGGCGAAACACTACGAGCAGTACTTC. Protein sequence: CAAGAKHYEQYF.

This clonotype turned up a few times. The genes are TRBV6-5 and TRBJ2-6; 10 nucleotides match TRBD1. Per germline, CDR1 MNHEY and CDR2 SVGAGI. Trimming removed 0 bases from V and 2 bases from J; junction bases left unmatched: 4. The CDR3 has 18 amino acids. CDR3 amino acids: CASSYSGDRGAGANVLTF. The CDR3 DNA is TGTGCCAGCAGTTACTCGGGGGACAGGGGTGCTGGGGCCAACGTCCTGACTTTC.

The V gene is TRBV20-1, the J gene TRBJ2-5; 9 bases are shared with TRBD2. The germline CDR1 and CDR2 sequences are DFQATT and SNEGSKA (reference sequence). V trimming: 3 bases; J trimming: 11 bases; junction bases outside the gene matches: 16. This CDR3 is 15 amino acids long. DNA for the CDR3: TGCAGTGCTAGTTCTACCGGGACTAGCATTAAGGAGCAGTACTTC. Its translation: CSASSTGTSIKEQYF.

This sequence joins TRBV20-1 and TRBJ2-3; 8 nucleotides align to TRBD2. The trim removed 0 bases at V and 0 bases at J, leaving 5 bases unmatched. The CDR3 is 16 amino acids. The germline CDR1 and CDR2 sequences are DFQATT and SNEGSKA (reference sequence). The chain's CDR3 is CSARDTSGGSTDTQYF. DNA of the CDR3: TGCAGTGCTAGAGATACTTCGGGAGGGAGCACAGATACGCAGTATTTT.